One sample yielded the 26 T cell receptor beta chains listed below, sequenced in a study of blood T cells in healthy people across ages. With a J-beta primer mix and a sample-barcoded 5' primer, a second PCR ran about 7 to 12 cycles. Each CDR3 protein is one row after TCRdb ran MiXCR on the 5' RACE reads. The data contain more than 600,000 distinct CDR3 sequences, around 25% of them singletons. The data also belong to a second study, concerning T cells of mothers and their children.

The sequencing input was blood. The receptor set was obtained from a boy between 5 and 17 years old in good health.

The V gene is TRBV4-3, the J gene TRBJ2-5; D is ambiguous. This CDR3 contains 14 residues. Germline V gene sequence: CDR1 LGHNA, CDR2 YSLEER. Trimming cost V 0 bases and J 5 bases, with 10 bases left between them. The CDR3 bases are TGCGCCAGCAGCCAAGAAGAGTTCGTGGAGACCCAGTACTTC. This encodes CASSQEEFVETQYF.

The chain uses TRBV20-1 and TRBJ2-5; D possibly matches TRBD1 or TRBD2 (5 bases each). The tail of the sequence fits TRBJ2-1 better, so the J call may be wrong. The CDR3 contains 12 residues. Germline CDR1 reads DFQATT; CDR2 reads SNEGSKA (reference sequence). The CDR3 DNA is TGCAGTGCTGGGGCGCTCCGGGGTGAGCAGTTCTTC. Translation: CSAGALRGEQFF.

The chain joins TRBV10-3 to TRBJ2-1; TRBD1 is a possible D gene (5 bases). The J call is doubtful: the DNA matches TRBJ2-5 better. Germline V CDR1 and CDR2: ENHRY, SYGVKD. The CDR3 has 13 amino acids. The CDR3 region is CAISVGLSETQYF. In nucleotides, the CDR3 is TGTGCCATCAGTGTGGGGCTGTCAGAGACCCAGTACTTC.

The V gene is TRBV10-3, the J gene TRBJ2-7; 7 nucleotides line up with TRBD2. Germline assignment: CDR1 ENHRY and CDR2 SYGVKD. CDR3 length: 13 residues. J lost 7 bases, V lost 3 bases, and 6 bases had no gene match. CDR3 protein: CAISERGVWEQYF. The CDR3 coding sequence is TGTGCCATCAGTGAACGGGGGGTCTGGGAGCAGTACTTC.

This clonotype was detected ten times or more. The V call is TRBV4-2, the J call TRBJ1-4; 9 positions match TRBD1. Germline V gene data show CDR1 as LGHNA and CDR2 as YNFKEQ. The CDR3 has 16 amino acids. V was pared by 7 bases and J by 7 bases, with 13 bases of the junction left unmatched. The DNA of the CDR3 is TGTGCCAGCAACCGGGACAGGGACTTAATGGGTGAAAAACTGTTTTTT. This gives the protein CASNRDRDLMGEKLFF.

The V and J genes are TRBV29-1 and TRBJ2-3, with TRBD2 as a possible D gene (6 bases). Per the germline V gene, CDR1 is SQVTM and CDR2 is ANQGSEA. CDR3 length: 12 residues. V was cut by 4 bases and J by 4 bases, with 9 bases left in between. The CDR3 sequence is CSVGRDSDTQYF. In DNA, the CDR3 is TGCAGCGTTGGGAGGGATTCAGATACGCAGTATTTT.

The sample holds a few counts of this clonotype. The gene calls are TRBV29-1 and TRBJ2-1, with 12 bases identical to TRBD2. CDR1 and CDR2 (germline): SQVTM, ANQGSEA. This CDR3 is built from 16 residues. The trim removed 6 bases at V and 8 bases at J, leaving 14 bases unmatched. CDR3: CSVGHPLAGGPHEQFF. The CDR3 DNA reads TGCAGCGTCGGCCACCCACTAGCGGGAGGACCCCATGAGCAGTTCTTC.

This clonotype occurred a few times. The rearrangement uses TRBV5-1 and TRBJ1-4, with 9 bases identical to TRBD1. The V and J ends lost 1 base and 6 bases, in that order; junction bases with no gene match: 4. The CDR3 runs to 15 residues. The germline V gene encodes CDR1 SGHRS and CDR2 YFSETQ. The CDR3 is CASSLTGGRDEKLFF. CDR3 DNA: TGCGCCAGCAGCTTGACAGGGGGCCGGGATGAAAAACTGTTTTTT.

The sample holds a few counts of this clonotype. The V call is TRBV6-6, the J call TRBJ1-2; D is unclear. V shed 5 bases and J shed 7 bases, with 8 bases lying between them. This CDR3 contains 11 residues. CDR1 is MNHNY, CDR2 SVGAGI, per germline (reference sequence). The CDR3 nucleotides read TGTGCCAGCAGTGAATATGGTGGCTACACCTTC. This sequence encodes CASSEYGGYTF.

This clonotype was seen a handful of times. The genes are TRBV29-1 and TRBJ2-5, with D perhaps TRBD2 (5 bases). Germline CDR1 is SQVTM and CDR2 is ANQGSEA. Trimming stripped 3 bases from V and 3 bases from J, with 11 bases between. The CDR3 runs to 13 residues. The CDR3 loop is CSVEREGKETQYF. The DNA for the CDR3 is TGCAGCGTTGAGAGAGAGGGTAAAGAGACCCAGTACTTC. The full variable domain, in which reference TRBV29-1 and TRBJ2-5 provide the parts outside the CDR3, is SAVISQKPSRDICQRGTSLTIQCQVDSQVTMMFWYRQQPGQSLTLIATANQGSEATYESGFVIDKFPISRPNLTFSTLTVSNMSPEDSSIYLCSVEREGKETQYFGPGTRLLVL.

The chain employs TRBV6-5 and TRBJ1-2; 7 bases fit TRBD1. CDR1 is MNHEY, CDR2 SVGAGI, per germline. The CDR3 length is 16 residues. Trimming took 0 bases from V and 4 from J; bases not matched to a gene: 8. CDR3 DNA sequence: TGTGCCAGCAGTTACTCCTCAGGACAGGAAACCTATGGCTACACCTTC. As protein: CASSYSSGQETYGYTF.

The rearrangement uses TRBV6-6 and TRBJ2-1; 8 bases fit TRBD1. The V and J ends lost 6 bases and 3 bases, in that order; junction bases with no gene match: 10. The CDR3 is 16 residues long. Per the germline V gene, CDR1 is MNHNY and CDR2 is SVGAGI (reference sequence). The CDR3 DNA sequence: TGTGCCAGCAGATTACAGGGGGTCCACTACTACAATGAGCAGTTCTTC. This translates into CASRLQGVHYYNEQFF.

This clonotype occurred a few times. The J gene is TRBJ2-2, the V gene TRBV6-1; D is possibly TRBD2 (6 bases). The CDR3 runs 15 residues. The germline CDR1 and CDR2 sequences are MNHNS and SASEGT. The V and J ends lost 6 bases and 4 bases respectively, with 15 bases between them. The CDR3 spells CASRSRDSITGELFF. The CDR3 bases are TGTGCCAGCAGGTCCCGGGACTCAATCACCGGGGAGCTGTTTTTT.

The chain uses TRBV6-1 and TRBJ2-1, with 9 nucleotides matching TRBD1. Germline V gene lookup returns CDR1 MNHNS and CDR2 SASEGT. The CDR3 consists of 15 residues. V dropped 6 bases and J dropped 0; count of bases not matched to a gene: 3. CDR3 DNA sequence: TGTGCCAGCAGACAGGGGGCCAGCTCCTACAATGAGCAGTTCTTC. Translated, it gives CASRQGASSYNEQFF.

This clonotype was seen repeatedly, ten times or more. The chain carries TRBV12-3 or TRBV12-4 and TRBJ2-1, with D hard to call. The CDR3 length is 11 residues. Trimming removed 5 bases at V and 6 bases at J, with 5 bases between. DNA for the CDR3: TGTGCCAGCAGTCCCCTCAATGAGCAGTTCTTC. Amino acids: CASSPLNEQFF.

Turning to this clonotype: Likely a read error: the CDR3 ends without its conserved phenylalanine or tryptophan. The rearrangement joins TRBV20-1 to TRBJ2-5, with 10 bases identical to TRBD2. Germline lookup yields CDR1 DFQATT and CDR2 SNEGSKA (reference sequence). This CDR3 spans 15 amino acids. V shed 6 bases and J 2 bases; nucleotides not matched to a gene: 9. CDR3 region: CSAAGTSVIQETQYL. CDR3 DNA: TGCAGTGCAGCTGGGACTAGCGTGATACAAGAGACCCAGTACCTC.

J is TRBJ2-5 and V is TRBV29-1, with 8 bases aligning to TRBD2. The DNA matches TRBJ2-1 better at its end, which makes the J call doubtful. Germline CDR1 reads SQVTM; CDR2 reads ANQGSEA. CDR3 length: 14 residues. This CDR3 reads CSVPVPSGWNEQFF. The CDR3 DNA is TGCAGCGTCCCCGTCCCTAGCGGGTGGAATGAGCAGTTCTTC.

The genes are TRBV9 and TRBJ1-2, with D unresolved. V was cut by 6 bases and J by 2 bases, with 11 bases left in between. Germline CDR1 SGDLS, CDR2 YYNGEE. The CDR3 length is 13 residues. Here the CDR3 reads CASNPSGNYGYTF. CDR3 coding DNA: TGTGCCAGCAATCCGTCCGGAAACTATGGCTACACCTTC.

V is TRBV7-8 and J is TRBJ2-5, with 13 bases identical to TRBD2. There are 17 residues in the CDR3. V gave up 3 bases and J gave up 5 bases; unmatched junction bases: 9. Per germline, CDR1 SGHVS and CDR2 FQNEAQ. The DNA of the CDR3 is TGTGCCAGCAGCTTCCTTGGCTCGGGACTAGCGGGGGAGACCCAGTACTTC. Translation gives CASSFLGSGLAGETQYF.

The CDR3 spells CASRQGHVDEQYF. The CDR3 bases are TGCGCCAGCAGACAAGGGCACGTGGACGAGCAGTACTTC. This chain joins TRBV10-2 and TRBJ2-7, with D unresolved. The germline gives CDR1 WSHSY, CDR2 SAAADI. V lost 6 bases and J 5 bases, leaving 14 bases between the germline ends. The CDR3 runs 13 residues.

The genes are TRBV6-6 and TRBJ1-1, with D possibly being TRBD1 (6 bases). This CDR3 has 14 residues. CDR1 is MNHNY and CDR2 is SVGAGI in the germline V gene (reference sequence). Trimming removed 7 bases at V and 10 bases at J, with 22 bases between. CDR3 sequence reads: CASNPTGPDPGAFF. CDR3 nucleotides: TGTGCCAGCAACCCGACAGGCCCTGATCCCGGAGCTTTCTTT.

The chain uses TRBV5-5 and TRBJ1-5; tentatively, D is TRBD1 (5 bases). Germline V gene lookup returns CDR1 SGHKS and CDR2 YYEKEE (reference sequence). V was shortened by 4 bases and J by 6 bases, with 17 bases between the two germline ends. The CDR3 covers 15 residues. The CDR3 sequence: CASSPGALPGQPQHF. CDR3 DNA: TGTGCCAGCAGCCCCGGGGCCCTCCCTGGTCAGCCCCAGCATTTT. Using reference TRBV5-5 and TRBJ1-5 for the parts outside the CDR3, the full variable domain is DAGVTQSPTHLIKTRGQQVTLRCSPISGHKSVSWYQQVLGQGPQFIFQYYEKEERGRGNFPDRFSARQFPNYSSELNVNALLLGDSALYLCASSPGALPGQPQHFGDGTRLSIL.

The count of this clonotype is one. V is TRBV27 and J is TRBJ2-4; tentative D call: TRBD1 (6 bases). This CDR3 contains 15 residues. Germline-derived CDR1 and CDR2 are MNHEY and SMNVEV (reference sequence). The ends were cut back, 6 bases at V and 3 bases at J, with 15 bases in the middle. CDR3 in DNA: TGTGCCAGCAGCACAGGGTTTCAAGGCAAAAACATTCAGTACTTC. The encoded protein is CASSTGFQGKNIQYF.

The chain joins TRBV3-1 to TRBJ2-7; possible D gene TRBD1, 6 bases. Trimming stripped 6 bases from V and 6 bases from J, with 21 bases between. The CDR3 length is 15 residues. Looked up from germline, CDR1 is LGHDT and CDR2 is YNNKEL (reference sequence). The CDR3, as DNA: TGTGCCAGCAGACTAACTGGGACACCGGTGGGCGAGCAGTACTTC. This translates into CASRLTGTPVGEQYF.

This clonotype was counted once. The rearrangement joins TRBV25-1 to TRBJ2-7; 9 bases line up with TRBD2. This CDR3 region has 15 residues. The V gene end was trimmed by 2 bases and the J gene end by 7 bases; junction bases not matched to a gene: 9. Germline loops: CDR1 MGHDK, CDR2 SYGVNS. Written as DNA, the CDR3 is TGTGCCAGCAGTGAACCCTATTCTCTAGCGGGGGAGCAGTACTTC. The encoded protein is CASSEPYSLAGEQYF.

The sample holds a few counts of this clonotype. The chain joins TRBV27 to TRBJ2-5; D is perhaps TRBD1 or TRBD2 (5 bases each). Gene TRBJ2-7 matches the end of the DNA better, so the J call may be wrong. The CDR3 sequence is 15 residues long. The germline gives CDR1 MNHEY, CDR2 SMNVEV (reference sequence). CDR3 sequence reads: CAVSSLEGQSYEQYF. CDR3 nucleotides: TGTGCCGTCAGTTCCCTCGAGGGGCAGAGCTACGAGCAGTACTTC.